This T cell receptor (beta chain) was captured in a study of shared clonotypes between healthy human individuals. Study-wide context: There were three CD4 naive, three CD4 memory, two CD8 naive and one CD8 memory plates per donor.

TCRdb keeps only in-frame clones here, not all; method: immunoSEQ multiplex PCR. The sample lists millions of clones, approximately 92% occurring once. This clone was counted between two and nine times. The antigen remains unidentified. Study-level results: Generally, estimated richness proved larger in naive subsets than it did in memory subsets.

CDR3 length: 13 amino acids. V was clipped by 10 bases and J by 7 bases, with 17 bases between them. From germline, CDR1 is MNHEY and CDR2 SMNVEV (reference sequence). CD4+ cell separation produced CD45RA+ naive and CD45RA-negative memory subsets. The receptor comes from a man between 18 and 35 years old in good health. Sequencing was performed on naive CD4+ T cells sorted from blood. Subset meaning: CD45RA+ positively selected. The V gene is TRBV27, the J gene TRBJ1-5, with D perhaps matching TRBD1 (5 bases). CDR3 nucleotides: TGTGCCAACGCCCCGGGGGTCGGGCAGCCCCAGCATTTT. This translates into CANAPGVGQPQHF.